This TCR beta chain was found in a study of PD-1 blockade in classical Hodgkin lymphoma. Study information: Intravenous nivolumab at 3 mg/kg was given to patients every 2 weeks. Broader study findings: Significantly greater TCR diversity emerged by C4D1 in CD4+ cells but not CD8+ cells.

The data were produced by immunoSEQ multiplex PCR, yet TCRdb's version contains in-frame clones alone and is incomplete. The sample holds 130,000 to 150,000 clones, nearly 80% seen once. Every single patient, without exception, relapsed after autologous stem cell transplantation, and brentuximab vedotin exposure varied. Best responses fell into complete response, partial response or progressive disease. As for this clone: Its target is not known.

After removal of 3 bases from V and 3 bases from J, the junction contained 4 bases not matched to a gene. The germline V gene has CDR1 MDHEN and CDR2 SYDVKM. The CDR3 is made up of 14 amino acids. V usage is TRBV28 and J usage is TRBJ1-2; 7 nucleotides line up with TRBD1. The TCR comes from a human donor with classical Hodgkin lymphoma. The specimen comprised peripheral blood mononuclear cells (PBMCs), sampled before the second cycle of nivolumab. CDR3 residues: CASSFPQGDYGYTF. The CDR3 DNA reads TGTGCCAGCAGTTTTCCCCAGGGGGACTATGGCTACACCTTC.